The 17 T cell receptor beta chains given below trace back to one sample, sequenced in a study of identical twins. TCRdb itself ran the 5' RACE reads through MiXCR, one entry per CDR3 protein. This sample yields roughly 1,500,000 distinct CDR3 sequences, of which under 35% are seen a single time; over 0.25% belongs to the top ten. The source material was cord blood. The receptor set was obtained from a newborn girl in good health.

The DNA of the CDR3 is TGCAGCGCTAAACAGGGGTCGAGCTCCTACAATGAGCAGTTCTTC. Its protein is CSAKQGSSSYNEQFF. The rearrangement joins TRBV29-1 to TRBJ2-1; 7 bases line up with TRBD1. With V trimmed by 7 bases and J by 0 bases, 9 bases remained unmatched. The CDR3 contains 15 residues. CDR1 SQVTM and CDR2 ANQGSEA come from the germline V gene.

On this clonotype: A much larger clone differs by one base, so this may be a read error. The chain has TRBV27 and TRBJ2-5; either TRBD1 or TRBD2 may supply D (5 bases each). Germline V CDR1 and CDR2: MNHEY, SMNVEV (reference sequence). This CDR3 is 14 amino acids long. The CDR3, as DNA: TGTGCCAGCAGTTTGAGCGGCAGGGTAGAGACCCGGTACTTC. Translated: CASSLSGRVETRYF.

This clonotype came up many times. The DNA for the CDR3 is TGTGCCAGCAGTTTCCAGAACTCTGGGGCCAACGTCCTGACTTTC. Amino acids: CASSFQNSGANVLTF. The chain carries TRBV7-9 and TRBJ2-6; D not certain. V lost 6 bases, J lost 0 bases, and 9 bases lay in between. The CDR3 sequence is 15 residues long. Germline assignment: CDR1 SEHNR and CDR2 FQNEAQ (reference sequence).

In its sample, this clonotype was seen once. This may stem from a read error, because a much larger clone lies one nucleotide away. The rearrangement joins TRBV24-1 to TRBJ2-3, with D maybe TRBD2 (5 bases). Germline CDR1 KGHDR, CDR2 SFDVKD. The CDR3 extends over 14 amino acids. Trimming removed 12 bases from V and 0 bases from J, with 15 bases in between. The CDR3 region has the DNA TGTGCCGCCGCCGGGAAATCTAGCACAGATACGCAGTATTTT. Translation gives CAAAGKSSTDTQYF.

The rearrangement uses TRBV20-1 and TRBJ2-7; 8 bases agree with TRBD1. The J call is in doubt because the DNA end fits TRBJ2-4 better. There are 12 residues in the CDR3. Looked up from germline, CDR1 is DFQATT and CDR2 is SNEGSKA (reference sequence). Written as DNA, the CDR3 is TGCAGCGTACAGGGGGACGGGAACATTCAGTACTTC. Amino acid sequence: CSVQGDGNIQYF.

The rearrangement joins TRBV5-6 to TRBJ2-3, with 9 bases matching TRBD1. The CDR3 totals 15 residues. Trimming at V came to 1 base and at J to 5 bases, leaving 5 bases not matched to a gene. Germline V gives CDR1 SGHDT, CDR2 YYEEEE. The CDR3 region is CASSLTQGAVDTQYF. CDR3 DNA sequence: TGTGCCAGCAGCTTGACACAGGGGGCCGTAGATACGCAGTATTTT.

The chain uses TRBV15 and TRBJ2-3; D unclear. This CDR3 is 14 amino acids long. V was trimmed by 10 bases and J by 6 bases, leaving 20 bases between them. The germline CDR1 and CDR2 sequences are LNHNV and YYDKDF (reference sequence). The CDR3: CASSSGPSADTQYF. Here the CDR3 DNA reads TGTGCCAGCTCCTCTGGTCCTTCAGCGGATACGCAGTATTTT.

This chain uses TRBV6-6 with TRBJ1-5, with a tentative D call TRBD1 (5 bases). Germline V gives CDR1 MNHNY, CDR2 SVGAGI (reference sequence). The CDR3 contains 15 residues. V was pared by 0 bases and J by 3 bases, with 9 bases between. The CDR3 is CASSYSGGTNQPQHF. The CDR3, as DNA: TGTGCCAGCAGTTACTCCGGGGGTACCAATCAGCCCCAGCATTTT.

This clonotype was seen a few times. This chain links TRBV4-2 with TRBJ1-6, with D possibly being TRBD1 (5 bases). CDR3 length equals 17 residues. V was clipped by 2 bases and J by 0 bases, with 11 bases between them. Germline-derived CDR1 and CDR2 are LGHNA and YNFKEQ. CDR3 residues: CASSQRDLSSYNSPLHF. Written as DNA, the CDR3 is TGTGCCAGCAGCCAACGGGACCTTAGCTCCTATAATTCACCCCTCCACTTT.

This clonotype appeared a single time. This chain connects TRBV6-1 to TRBJ2-2; tentative D call: TRBD2 (5 bases). Germline assignment: CDR1 MNHNS and CDR2 SASEGT. This CDR3 spans 15 amino acids. V lost 0 bases to trimming and J lost 5 bases, with 10 bases between them. CDR3 DNA sequence: TGTGCCAGCAGTGAAGCAGGGAGTGGGACCGGGGAGCTGTTTTTT. Amino acids: CASSEAGSGTGELFF.

This clonotype came up a few times. V gene TRBV11-2 combines with J gene TRBJ2-7; 8 nucleotides agree with TRBD1. V was pared by 6 bases and J by 5 bases, with 3 bases of the junction left unmatched. The CDR3 consists of 12 residues. Per germline, CDR1 SGHAT and CDR2 FQNNGV. The CDR3 loop is CASRQGDNEQYF. CDR3 nucleotide sequence: TGTGCCAGCAGACAGGGGGACAACGAGCAGTACTTC.

This clonotype occurred a few times. V gene TRBV28 combines with J gene TRBJ2-2; possible D gene TRBD1, 6 bases. Per germline, CDR1 MDHEN and CDR2 SYDVKM. V lost 8 bases, J lost 0 bases, and 13 bases lay in between. The CDR3 loop spans 15 amino acids. CDR3 residues: CASHRELPNTGELFF. CDR3 coding DNA: TGTGCCAGCCACAGGGAACTTCCGAACACCGGGGAGCTGTTTTTT.

V is TRBV20-1 and J is TRBJ2-1, with D possibly TRBD1 on 5 matching bases. Trimming stripped 3 bases from V and 10 bases from J, with 19 bases between. Germline V lookup: CDR1 DFQATT, CDR2 SNEGSKA (reference sequence). This CDR3 has 14 amino acids. The CDR3 is CSASLQGPSYEQFF. CDR3 in DNA: TGCAGTGCTAGCCTCCAGGGCCCGTCCTACGAGCAGTTCTTC.

A few counts support this clonotype. The chain has TRBV5-6 and TRBJ1-2; D is undetermined. The CDR3 consists of 14 residues. V was cut by 4 bases and J by 4 bases, with 14 bases left in between. Germline CDR1 and CDR2: SGHDT and YYEEEE. CDR3 sequence: CASSPPGRAYGYTF. The CDR3, as DNA: TGTGCCAGCAGCCCACCGGGCCGCGCCTATGGCTACACCTTC.

The table lists this clonotype with a few counts. The chain is built from TRBV20-1 and TRBJ2-4; 7 bases map to TRBD2. The J call may be in error: the DNA end matches TRBJ2-7 better. Per germline, CDR1 DFQATT and CDR2 SNEGSKA (reference sequence). The CDR3 covers 13 residues. CDR3 amino acids: CSARGPSGNEQYF. CDR3 in DNA: TGCAGTGCTAGAGGTCCTAGCGGAAACGAGCAGTACTTC.

J is TRBJ2-5 and V is TRBV3-1; D ambiguous. This CDR3 comprises 14 residues. Germline lookup yields CDR1 LGHDT and CDR2 YNNKEL (reference sequence). The V end lost 1 base, the J end lost 4 bases, and 10 bases lay between the germline ends. Here the CDR3 DNA reads TGTGCCAGCAGCCAAGGAAGATATATAGAGACCCAGTACTTC. Translated, it gives CASSQGRYIETQYF.

The V and J genes are TRBV2 and TRBJ1-5; D remains unclear. The CDR3 runs 13 residues. The germline V and J ends were trimmed by 7 bases and 6 bases, with 13 bases remaining between them. Looked up from germline, CDR1 is SNHLY and CDR2 is FYNNEI. The CDR3 region is CASKEVIGQPQHF. CDR3 in DNA: TGTGCCAGCAAGGAGGTTATCGGTCAGCCCCAGCATTTT.